The 12 T cell receptor beta chains given below trace back to one sample, sequenced in a study of breast tumors, draining lymph nodes, adjacent tissues (dated by TCRdb to the mid-2010s). The axillary draining lymph nodes of breast cancer patients were the source of the lymph node samples. The method was multiplex PCR. Instrument on record: Illumina HiSeq 2000. TCRdb's own reprocessing of the public reads used fastp at Q25 and MiXCR and kept productive beta chains. A single entry per CDR3 protein holds the most common genes and DNA from its merged rows. For this sample the table gives under 300,000 distinct CDR3 sequences, of which less than 40% were detected only once. The ten largest clones capture 3.6% of the sample. The material sequenced was axillary lymph node tissue. These receptor sequences come from a female donor with breast cancer. Some clones in this sample may be carry-over from other donors' samples.

This clonotype was observed many times. This chain connects TRBV5-1 to TRBJ1-5; D is unresolved. The CDR3 sequence is 14 residues long. V lost 0 bases, J lost 5 bases, and 9 bases lay in between. Germline V gene lookup returns CDR1 SGHRS and CDR2 YFSETQ. DNA for the CDR3: TGCGCCAGCAGCTTGGCCTCGGGGTATCAGCCCCAGCATTTT. This gives the protein CASSLASGYQPQHF.

This chain joins TRBV7-6 and TRBJ1-4; 8 bases fit TRBD1. Germline-derived CDR1 and CDR2 are SGHVS and FNYEAQ. CDR3 size: 14 residues. The junction had 6 bases not matched to a gene; V was cut back by 1 base and J by 11 bases. In DNA, the CDR3 is TGTGCCAGCAGCTTAGGGCAGGGGGCGCGGAAACTGTTTTTT. It translates to CASSLGQGARKLFF. Full variable domain (rest looked up from reference TRBV7-6 and TRBJ1-4): GAGVSQSPRYKVTKRGQDVALRCDPISGHVSLYWYRQALGQGPEFLTYFNYEAQQDKSGLPNDRFSAERPEGSISTLTIQRTEQRDSAMYRCASSLGQGARKLFFGSGTQLSVL.

This clonotype was recorded many times. V usage is TRBV9 and J usage is TRBJ2-7; possibly TRBD2 for D (5 bases). CDR3 length: 15 residues. Trimming shortened V by 2 bases and J by 3 bases, and 15 bases separated the two germline ends. Germline values: CDR1 SGDLS, CDR2 YYNGEE. The CDR3 DNA reads TGTGCCAGCAGCGTTGCGGGCCACTCCTTCTACGAGCAGTACTTC. This encodes CASSVAGHSFYEQYF.

This clonotype was observed many times. The chain is built from TRBV7-8 and TRBJ2-1, with a tentative D call TRBD1 (7 bases). The V end lost 5 bases, the J end lost 3 bases, and 23 bases lay between the germline ends. Germline V CDR1 and CDR2: SGHVS, FQNEAQ. The CDR3 is made up of 18 amino acids. CDR3 residues: CASSPPAEGAWLYNEQFF. DNA of the CDR3: TGTGCCAGCAGCCCGCCGGCGGAGGGGGCTTGGCTCTACAATGAGCAGTTCTTC.

The gene calls are TRBV2 and TRBJ1-2, with TRBD1 identical over 11 bases. This CDR3 has 16 amino acids. With V trimmed by 2 bases and J by 3 bases, 5 bases remained unmatched. Germline assignment: CDR1 SNHLY and CDR2 FYNNEI. The CDR3 bases are TGTGCCAGCAGTGAACCTTGGACAGGGGGCCACTATGGCTACACCTTC. This codes for CASSEPWTGGHYGYTF.

This clonotype was found many times. V gene TRBV11-3 combines with J gene TRBJ2-6, with 8 bases lining up with TRBD1. There are 15 residues in the CDR3. Losses at the gene ends were 4 bases for V and 2 bases for J; bases not matched to a gene: 1. The germline V gene has CDR1 SGHNT and CDR2 YENEEA. The CDR3 protein is CASSSTGAGANVLTF. The DNA for the CDR3 is TGTGCCAGCAGCTCGACAGGGGCTGGGGCCAACGTCCTGACTTTC.

A remark on this clonotype: Given a much more abundant clone one base away, this may be a read error. The rearrangement joins TRBV12-3 or TRBV12-4 to TRBJ2-3, with D perhaps matching TRBD1 (5 bases). Trimming removed 3 bases from V and 0 bases from J, with 10 bases in between. The CDR3 is 15 amino acids. CDR3 sequence reads: CASSFSGPSTDTQYF. As DNA, the CDR3 is TGTGCCAGCAGTTTCTCAGGGCCTAGCACAGATACGCAGTATTTT.

This chain joins TRBV25-1 and TRBJ1-5; perhaps TRBD1 as D (5 bases). CDR1 is MGHDK, CDR2 SYGVNS, per germline. Trimming removed 6 bases at V and 3 bases at J, with 15 bases between. CDR3 length: 15 residues. Here the CDR3 reads CASSQPEGTNQPQHF. CDR3 DNA sequence: TGTGCCAGCAGCCAACCAGAGGGGACCAATCAGCCCCAGCATTTT. The variable domain in full, with the rest retrieved from reference TRBV25-1 and TRBJ1-5, is EADIYQTPRYLVIGTGKKITLECSQTMGHDKMYWYQQDPGMELHLIHYSYGVNSTEKGDLSSESTVSRIRTEHFPLTLESARPSHTSQYLCASSQPEGTNQPQHFGDGTRLSIL.

The V gene is TRBV9, the J gene TRBJ2-5; 16 positions match TRBD2. Unmatched junction bases numbered 1, after V lost 0 bases and J lost 5 bases. CDR1 and CDR2 (germline): SGDLS, YYNGEE. The CDR3 covers 16 residues. The CDR3 region is CASSVEGLAGGETQYF. The CDR3, as DNA: TGTGCCAGCAGCGTAGAGGGACTAGCGGGAGGGGAGACCCAGTACTTC.

The chain is built from TRBV10-3 and TRBJ1-5; possible D gene TRBD1, 6 bases. The CDR3 sequence is 15 residues long. The V end lost 5 bases, the J end lost 4 bases, and 15 bases lay between the germline ends. Germline-derived CDR1 and CDR2 are ENHRY and SYGVKD. CDR3 nucleotide sequence: TGTGCCATCAGTTCCGGGACAAGCCTAAATCAGCCCCAGCATTTT. It translates to CAISSGTSLNQPQHF.

The chain carries TRBV11-2 and TRBJ1-2, with unresolved D. The CDR3 consists of 15 residues. Germline CDR1 SGHAT, CDR2 FQNNGV. With 0 bases removed from V and 8 bases from J, the gap between germline ends came to 16 bases. The CDR3 nucleotides read TGTGCCAGCAGCTTAGATCATACGGCGGTCGAGGGCTACACCTTC. Translation gives CASSLDHTAVEGYTF.

This clonotype was counted ten times or more. V gene TRBV24-1 combines with J gene TRBJ1-5, with TRBD1 matching 8 bases. With V trimmed by 8 bases and J by 1 base, 12 bases remained unmatched. Germline CDR1 and CDR2: KGHDR and SFDVKD. This CDR3 is built from 17 residues. CDR3 sequence reads: CATTSRWDRLSNQPQHF. The CDR3 nucleotides read TGTGCCACCACCTCCCGCTGGGACAGGTTAAGCAATCAGCCCCAGCATTTT.